The clone carrying this T cell receptor beta chain was seen a few times. Its antigen is currently unknown. The data were taken from a study of T-cell reconstitution after alpha-beta-depleted transplantation in children. Study-wide points: Hyperexpanded clones declined; after one year, newly produced T cells mostly supplied diversity.

Preparing the TCRbeta library involved the use of unique molecular identifiers. MiXCR, run by TCRdb on the PCR reads, gives a single entry per CDR3 protein. In the table there are a few hundred thousand distinct CDR3 sequences, about 17% of which are singletons. Germline lookup yields CDR1 DFQATT and CDR2 SNEGSKA (reference sequence). Trimming removed 0 bases from V and 1 base from J, with 10 bases in between. The CDR3 loop spans 14 amino acids. The genes are TRBV20-1 and TRBJ2-7; maybe TRBD1 (7 bases). The sequence was obtained from a boy under three years old who had a stem cell transplant for Wiskott-Aldrich syndrome, so the T cells may come from the graft donor. The sequencing used PBMCs, mostly from graft donor cells, collected 360 days after TCRalphabeta/CD19-depleted stem cell transplant. This chain's CDR3 is CSARETGRSYEQYF. Here the CDR3 DNA reads TGCAGTGCTAGAGAGACAGGGAGGTCCTACGAGCAGTACTTC.